This T cell receptor (beta chain) comes out of a study of human T cells and chemical hapten exposure. Study at large: Slight differences in pooled library volume were the main source of varying TCR yields across samples.

Findings and limits, study-wide: No change in TCRs above 1 in 1000 frequency was produced by DPC sensitization.

This clonotype was seen a handful of times. The antigen remains undetermined. Individual cDNA molecules in this library carried unique molecular identifiers. In the original workflow: A typical sample had roughly 96,000 TCRs, with roughly 23,224 to 690,600 overall. TCRdb ran MiXCR on the RACE reads and lists one entry per CDR3 protein. The V and J calls here are based on TCRdb, not the publication. The sample yields roughly 75,000 distinct CDR3 sequences, approximately 8.6% seen once. The V end was cut by 2 bases, the J end by 0 bases, with 8 bases between. Germline lookup yields CDR1 MNHEY and CDR2 SVGEGT. This CDR3 has 14 amino acids. Time point meaning: healthy volunteer bleed at 6 weeks. Someone pulled total RNA out of unfractionated whole blood.

The receptor was isolated from a female donor in good health. Some clones in this sample may be carry-over from other donors' samples. Sequencing input: whole blood. The V and J genes are TRBV6-2 or TRBV6-3 and TRBJ2-7, with no clear D. The CDR3 is CASSYRASSYEQYF. The CDR3 DNA follows: TGTGCCAGCAGTTACCGCGCTTCCTCCTACGAGCAGTACTTC.